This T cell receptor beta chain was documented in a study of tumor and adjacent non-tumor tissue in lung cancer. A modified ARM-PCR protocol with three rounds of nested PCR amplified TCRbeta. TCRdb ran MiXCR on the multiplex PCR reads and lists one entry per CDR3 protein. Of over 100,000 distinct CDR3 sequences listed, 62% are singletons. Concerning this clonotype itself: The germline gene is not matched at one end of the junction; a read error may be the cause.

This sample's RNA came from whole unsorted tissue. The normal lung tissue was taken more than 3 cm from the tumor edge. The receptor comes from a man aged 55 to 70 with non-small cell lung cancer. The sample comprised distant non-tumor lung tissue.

The CDR3 sequence: CASSSGPFRAAVAPHYCYTF. The CDR3 nucleotides are TGTGCCAGCAGCTCCGGGCCTTTTAGGGCAGCCGTTGCTCCCCACTATTGCTACACCTTC. The gene calls are TRBV13 and TRBJ1-2; D remains unclear. The CDR3 runs 20 residues. Germline loops: CDR1 PRHDT, CDR2 FYEKMQ (reference sequence). The whole variable domain, remainder taken from reference TRBV13 and TRBJ1-2, is AAGVIQSPRHLIKEKRETATLKCYPIPRHDTVYWYQQGPGQDPQFLISFYEKMQSDKGSIPDRFSAQQFSDYHSELNMSSLELGDSALYFCASSSGPFRAAVAPHYCYTFGSGTRLTVV.